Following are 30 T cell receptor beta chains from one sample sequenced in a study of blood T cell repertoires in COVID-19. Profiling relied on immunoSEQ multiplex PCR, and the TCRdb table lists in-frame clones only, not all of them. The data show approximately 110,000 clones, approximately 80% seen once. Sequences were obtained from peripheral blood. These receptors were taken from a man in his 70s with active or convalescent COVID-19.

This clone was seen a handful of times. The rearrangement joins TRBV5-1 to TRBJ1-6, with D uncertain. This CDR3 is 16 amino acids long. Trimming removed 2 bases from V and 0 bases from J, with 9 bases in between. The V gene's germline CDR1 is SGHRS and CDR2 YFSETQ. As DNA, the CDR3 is TGCGCCAGCAGCTTAGGAGAGAGCTCCTATAATTCACCCCTCCACTTT. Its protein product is CASSLGESSYNSPLHF.

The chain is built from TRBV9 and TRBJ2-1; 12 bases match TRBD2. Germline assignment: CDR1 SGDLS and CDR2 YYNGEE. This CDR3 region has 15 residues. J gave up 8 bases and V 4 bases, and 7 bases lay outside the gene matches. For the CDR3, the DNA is TGTGCCAGCAGCTTCCGACTAGCGGGGGAGGATGAGCAGTTCTTC. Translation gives CASSFRLAGEDEQFF.

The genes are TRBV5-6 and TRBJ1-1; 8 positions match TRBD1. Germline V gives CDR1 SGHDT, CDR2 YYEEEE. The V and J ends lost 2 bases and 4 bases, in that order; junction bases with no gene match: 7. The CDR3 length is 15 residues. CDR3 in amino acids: CASSFVPGQGTEAFF. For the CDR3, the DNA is TGTGCCAGCAGCTTTGTCCCCGGACAGGGCACTGAAGCTTTCTTT. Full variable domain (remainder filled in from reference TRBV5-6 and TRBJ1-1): DAGVTQSPTHLIKTRGQQVTLRCSPKSGHDTVSWYQQALGQGPQFIFQYYEEEERQRGNFPDRFSGHQFPNYSSELNVNALLLGDSALYLCASSFVPGQGTEAFFGQGTRLTVV.

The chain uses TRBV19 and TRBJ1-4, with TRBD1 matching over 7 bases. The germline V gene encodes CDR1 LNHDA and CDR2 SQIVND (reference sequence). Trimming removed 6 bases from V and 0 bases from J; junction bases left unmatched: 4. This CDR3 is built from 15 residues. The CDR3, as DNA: TGTGCCAGTAGGACAGGGACTGCAACTAATGAAAAACTGTTTTTT. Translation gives CASRTGTATNEKLFF.

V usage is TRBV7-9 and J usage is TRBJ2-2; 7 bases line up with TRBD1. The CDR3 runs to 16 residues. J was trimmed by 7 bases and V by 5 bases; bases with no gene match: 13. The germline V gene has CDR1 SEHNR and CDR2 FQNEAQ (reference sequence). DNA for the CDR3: TGTGCCAGCAGCCCCCCTGGTAACAGGGGAGTCGGGGAGCTGTTTTTT. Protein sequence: CASSPPGNRGVGELFF.

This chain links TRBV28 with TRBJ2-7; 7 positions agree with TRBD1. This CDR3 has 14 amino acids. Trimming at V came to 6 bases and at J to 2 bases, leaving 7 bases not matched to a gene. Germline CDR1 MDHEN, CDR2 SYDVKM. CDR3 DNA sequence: TGTGCCAGCAGACCGGGACAGAGTACCTACGAGCAGTACTTC. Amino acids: CASRPGQSTYEQYF.

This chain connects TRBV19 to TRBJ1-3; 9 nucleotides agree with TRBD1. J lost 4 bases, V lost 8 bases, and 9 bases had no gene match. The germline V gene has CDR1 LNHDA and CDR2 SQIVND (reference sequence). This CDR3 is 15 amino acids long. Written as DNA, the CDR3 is TGTGCCAGTGGGGAGACCGACAGGGGGGGAAACACCATATATTTT. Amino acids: CASGETDRGGNTIYF.

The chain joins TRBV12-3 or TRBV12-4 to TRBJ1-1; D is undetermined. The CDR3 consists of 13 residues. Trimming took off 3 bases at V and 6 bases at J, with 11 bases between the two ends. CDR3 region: CASSFRLTAEAFF. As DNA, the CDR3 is TGTGCCAGCAGTTTTCGGTTAACGGCTGAAGCTTTCTTT.

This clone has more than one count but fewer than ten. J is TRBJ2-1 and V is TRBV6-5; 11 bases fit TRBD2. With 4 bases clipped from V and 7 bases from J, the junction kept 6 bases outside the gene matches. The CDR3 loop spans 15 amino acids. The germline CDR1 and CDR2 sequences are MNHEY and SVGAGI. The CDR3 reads CASSSSGGPKNEQFF. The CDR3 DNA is TGTGCCAGCAGTTCTAGCGGGGGGCCCAAAAATGAGCAGTTCTTC.

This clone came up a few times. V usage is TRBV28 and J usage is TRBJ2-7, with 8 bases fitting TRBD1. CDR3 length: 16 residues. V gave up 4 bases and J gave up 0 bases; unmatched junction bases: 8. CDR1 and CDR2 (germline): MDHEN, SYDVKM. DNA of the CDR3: TGTGCCAGCAGTTCTCTCCACAGGGGGAGCTCCTACGAGCAGTACTTC. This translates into CASSSLHRGSSYEQYF.

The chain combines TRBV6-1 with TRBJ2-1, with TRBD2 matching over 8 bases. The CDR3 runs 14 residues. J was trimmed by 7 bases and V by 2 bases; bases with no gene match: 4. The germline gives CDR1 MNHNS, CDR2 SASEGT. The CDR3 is CASSERRGENEQFF. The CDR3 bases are TGTGCCAGCAGTGAACGGCGGGGGGAGAATGAGCAGTTCTTC.

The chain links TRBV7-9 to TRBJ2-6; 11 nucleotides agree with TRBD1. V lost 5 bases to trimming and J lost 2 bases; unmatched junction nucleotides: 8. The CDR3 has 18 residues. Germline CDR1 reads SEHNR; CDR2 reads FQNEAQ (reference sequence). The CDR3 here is CASSPPGQGVTGANVLTF. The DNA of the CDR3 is TGTGCCAGCAGCCCACCGGGACAGGGGGTAACTGGGGCCAACGTCCTGACTTTC. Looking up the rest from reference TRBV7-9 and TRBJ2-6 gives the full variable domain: DTGVSQNPRHKITKRGQNVTFRCDPISEHNRLYWYRQTLGQGPEFLTYFQNEAQLEKSRLLSDRFSAERPKGSFSTLEIQRTEQGDSAMYLCASSPPGQGVTGANVLTFGAGSRLTVL.

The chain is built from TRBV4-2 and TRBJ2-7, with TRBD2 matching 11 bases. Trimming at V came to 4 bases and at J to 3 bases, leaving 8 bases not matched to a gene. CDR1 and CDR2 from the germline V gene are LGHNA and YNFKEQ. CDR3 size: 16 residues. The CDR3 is CASSLISGGGNYEQYF. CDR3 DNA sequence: TGTGCCAGCAGCCTTATTAGCGGGGGGGGTAACTACGAGCAGTACTTC.

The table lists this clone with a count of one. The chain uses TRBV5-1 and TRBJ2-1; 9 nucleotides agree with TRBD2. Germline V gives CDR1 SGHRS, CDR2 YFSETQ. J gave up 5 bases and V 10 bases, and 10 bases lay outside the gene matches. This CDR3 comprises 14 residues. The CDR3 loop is CASQAGGTNNEQFF. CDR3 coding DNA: TGCGCCTCGCAGGCGGGAGGGACGAACAATGAGCAGTTCTTC.

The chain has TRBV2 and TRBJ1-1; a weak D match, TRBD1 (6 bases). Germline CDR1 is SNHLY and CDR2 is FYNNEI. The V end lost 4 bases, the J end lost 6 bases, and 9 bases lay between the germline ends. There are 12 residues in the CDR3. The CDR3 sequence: CASSVSGAEAFF. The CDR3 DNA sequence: TGTGCCAGCAGTGTTTCAGGGGCTGAAGCTTTCTTT.

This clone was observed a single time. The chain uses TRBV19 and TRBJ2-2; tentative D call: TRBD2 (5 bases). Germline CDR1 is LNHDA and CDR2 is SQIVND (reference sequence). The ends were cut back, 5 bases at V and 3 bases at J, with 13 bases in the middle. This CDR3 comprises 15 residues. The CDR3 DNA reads TGTGCCAGTAGTGCCGGGGTATGGGACACCGGGGAGCTGTTTTTT. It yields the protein CASSAGVWDTGELFF. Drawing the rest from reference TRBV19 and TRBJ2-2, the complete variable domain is DGGITQSPKYLFRKEGQNVTLSCEQNLNHDAMYWYRQDPGQGLRLIYYSQIVNDFQKGDIAEGYSVSREKKESFPLTVTSAQKNPTAFYLCASSAGVWDTGELFFGEGSRLTVL.

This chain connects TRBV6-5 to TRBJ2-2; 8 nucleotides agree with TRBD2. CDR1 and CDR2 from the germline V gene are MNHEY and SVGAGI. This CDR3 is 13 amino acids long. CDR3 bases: TGTGCGCGGGGGGTTAGGGACACCGGGGAGCTGTTTTTT. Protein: CARGVRDTGELFF.

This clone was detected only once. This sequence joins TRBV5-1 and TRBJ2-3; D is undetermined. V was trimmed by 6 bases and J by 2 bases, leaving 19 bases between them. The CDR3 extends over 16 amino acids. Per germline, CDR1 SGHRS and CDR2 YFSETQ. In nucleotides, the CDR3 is TGCGCCAGCACCAAAACGACACCCCGAGCCACAGATACGCAGTATTTT. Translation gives CASTKTTPRATDTQYF.

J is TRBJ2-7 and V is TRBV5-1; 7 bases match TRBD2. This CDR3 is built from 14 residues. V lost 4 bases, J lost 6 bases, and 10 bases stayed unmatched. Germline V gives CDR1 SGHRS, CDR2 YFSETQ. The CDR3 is CASSPGSPGGEQYF. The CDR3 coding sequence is TGCGCCAGCAGCCCAGGGAGCCCGGGGGGCGAGCAGTACTTC.

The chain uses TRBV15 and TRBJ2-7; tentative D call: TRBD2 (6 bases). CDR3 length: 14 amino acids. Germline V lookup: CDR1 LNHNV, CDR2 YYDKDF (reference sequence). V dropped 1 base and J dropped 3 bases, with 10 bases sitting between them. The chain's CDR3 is CATSRGGGVYEQYF. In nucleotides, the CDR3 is TGTGCCACCAGCAGAGGGGGCGGGGTCTACGAGCAGTACTTC.

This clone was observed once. CDR3 DNA: TGTGCCAGTAGTAACAGGGGCCCCTACGAGCAGTACTTC. Protein product: CASSNRGPYEQYF. The chain joins TRBV19 to TRBJ2-7; 7 bases align to TRBD1. With V trimmed by 4 bases and J by 2 bases, 2 bases remained unmatched. The CDR3 length is 13 residues. Looked up from germline, CDR1 is LNHDA and CDR2 is SQIVND (reference sequence).

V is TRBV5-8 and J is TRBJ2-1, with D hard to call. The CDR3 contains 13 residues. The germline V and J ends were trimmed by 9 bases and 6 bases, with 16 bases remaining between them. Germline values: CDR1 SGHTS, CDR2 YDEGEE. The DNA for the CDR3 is TGTGCCACCGTACGTAGAACGATCAATGAGCAGTTCTTC. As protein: CATVRRTINEQFF.

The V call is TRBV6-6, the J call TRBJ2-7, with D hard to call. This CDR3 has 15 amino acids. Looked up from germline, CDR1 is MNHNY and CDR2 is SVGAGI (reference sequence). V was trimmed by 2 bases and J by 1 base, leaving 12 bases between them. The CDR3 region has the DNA TGTGCCAGCAGTTACCAACTGACGAGGTCCTACGAGCAGTACTTC. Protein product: CASSYQLTRSYEQYF.

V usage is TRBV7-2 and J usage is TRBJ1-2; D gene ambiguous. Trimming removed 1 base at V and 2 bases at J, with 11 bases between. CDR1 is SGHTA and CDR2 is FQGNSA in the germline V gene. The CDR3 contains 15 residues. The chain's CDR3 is CASSLDLSLNYGYTF. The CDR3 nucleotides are TGTGCCAGCAGCTTAGACCTTAGCCTCAACTATGGCTACACCTTC.

DNA for the CDR3: TGTGCCAGCAGCCCGGGTTCGCTAGCGGGAGTATATAGGTACGAGCAGTACTTC. Its protein is CASSPGSLAGVYRYEQYF. The V gene is TRBV5-4, the J gene TRBJ2-7; 10 nucleotides match TRBD2. V gave up 4 bases and J gave up 4 bases; unmatched junction bases: 17. The CDR3 is 18 residues long. Germline V gives CDR1 SGHNT, CDR2 YYREEE (reference sequence).

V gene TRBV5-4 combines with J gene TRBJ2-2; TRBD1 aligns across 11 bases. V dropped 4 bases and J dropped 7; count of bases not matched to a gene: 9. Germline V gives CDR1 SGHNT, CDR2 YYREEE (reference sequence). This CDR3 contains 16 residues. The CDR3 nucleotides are TGTGCCAGCAGCATTGGGACAGGGGGAATGGGCGGGGAGCTGTTTTTT. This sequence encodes CASSIGTGGMGGELFF.

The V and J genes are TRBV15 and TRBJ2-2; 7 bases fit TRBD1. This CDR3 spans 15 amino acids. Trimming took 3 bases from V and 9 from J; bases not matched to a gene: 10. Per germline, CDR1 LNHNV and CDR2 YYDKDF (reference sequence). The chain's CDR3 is CATSSWAGGGRELFF. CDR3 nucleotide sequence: TGTGCCACCAGCAGTTGGGCAGGGGGTGGCCGGGAGCTGTTTTTT.

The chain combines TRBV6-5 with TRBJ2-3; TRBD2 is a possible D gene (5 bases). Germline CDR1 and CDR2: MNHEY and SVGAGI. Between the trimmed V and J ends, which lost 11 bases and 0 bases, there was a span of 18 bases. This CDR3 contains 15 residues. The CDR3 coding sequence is TGTGCCGCCCGAGCGGACCGTGCTAGCACAGATACGCAGTATTTT. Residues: CAARADRASTDTQYF.

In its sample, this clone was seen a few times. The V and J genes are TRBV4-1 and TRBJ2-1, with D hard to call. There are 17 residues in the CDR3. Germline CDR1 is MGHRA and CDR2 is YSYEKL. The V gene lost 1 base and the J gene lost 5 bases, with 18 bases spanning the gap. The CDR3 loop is CASSQVLSGGTHNEQFF. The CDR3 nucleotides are TGCGCCAGCAGCCAAGTTCTTAGTGGCGGTACCCACAATGAGCAGTTCTTC.

The CDR3 nucleotides are TGTGCCAGCAGTACTTTAGCGGGAGGGGAGCAGTACTTC. It translates to CASSTLAGGEQYF. The chain employs TRBV6-4 and TRBJ2-7, with 11 bases aligning to TRBD2. V shed 5 bases, J shed 7 bases, and the junction held 4 bases outside the gene matches. Per germline, CDR1 MRHNA and CDR2 SNTAGT. The CDR3 contains 13 residues.